The next 28 T cell receptor beta chains were all read from a single sample in a study of long-term antiretroviral therapy in people with HIV. Assay version v3.0 of immunoSEQ was used, and it was run at survey level. Profiling relied on immunoSEQ multiplex PCR, and the TCRdb table lists in-frame clones only, not all of them. The data show 9,500 or so clones, 70% to 75% seen once. Sequences were derived from unsorted PBMCs, sampled 1.8 years before starting antiretroviral therapy. These receptors all come from a man between 35 and 55 years old with HIV.

Only one count was recorded for this clone. The chain recombines TRBV4-1 with TRBJ1-2; a weak D match, TRBD1 (5 bases). CDR1 is MGHRA and CDR2 is YSYEKL in the germline V gene. The CDR3 runs 14 residues. Trimming took 0 bases from V and 3 from J, leaving 8 bases between them. The CDR3 nucleotides read TGCGCCAGCAGCCAAGACAGGGTTTACTATGGCTACACCTTC. Translated, it gives CASSQDRVYYGYTF.

This clone was recorded once. The V gene is TRBV11-2, the J gene TRBJ2-7; 10 bases fit TRBD1. The germline CDR1 and CDR2 sequences are SGHAT and FQNNGV. The CDR3 has 14 amino acids. J gave up 7 bases and V 5 bases, and 8 bases lay outside the gene matches. The CDR3 nucleotides read TGTGCCAGCAGCCTCCGGGACAGGGGTAAGGAGCAGTACTTC. Translating gives CASSLRDRGKEQYF.

V gene TRBV29-1 combines with J gene TRBJ2-7; weak D call: TRBD1 (6 bases). Trimming cost V 7 bases and J 2 bases, with 15 bases left between them. Germline V CDR1 and CDR2: SQVTM, ANQGSEA. The CDR3 has 13 residues. CDR3 sequence: CSADRDNPYEQYF. CDR3 sequence (DNA): TGCAGCGCAGATAGGGACAATCCCTACGAGCAGTACTTC.

This clone was observed a few times. The genes are TRBV27 and TRBJ2-7; weak D call: TRBD2 (6 bases). The CDR3 is 12 amino acids. With 6 bases removed from V and 7 bases from J, the gap between germline ends came to 13 bases. Germline V gives CDR1 MNHEY, CDR2 SMNVEV (reference sequence). The CDR3 sequence: CASRRARGEQYF. The CDR3 nucleotides are TGTGCCAGCAGGCGTGCCCGGGGGGAGCAGTACTTC.

This clone has a handful of counts. J is TRBJ1-1 and V is TRBV6-1; D uncertain. The CDR3 totals 12 residues. From germline, CDR1 is MNHNS and CDR2 SASEGT. The V end was cut by 3 bases, the J end by 10 bases, with 12 bases between. The CDR3 protein is CASSDRTYPAFF. In DNA, the CDR3 is TGTGCCAGCAGTGATCGGACCTACCCAGCTTTCTTT.

By sample fraction, this clone is large. This rearrangement joins TRBV19 to TRBJ2-7; no clear D gene. The CDR3 runs 15 residues. Looked up from germline, CDR1 is LNHDA and CDR2 is SQIVND (reference sequence). Here the CDR3 reads CASSWVSGEFYEQYF. The CDR3 DNA is TGTGCAAGCTCGTGGGTGTCAGGCGAATTCTACGAGCAGTACTTC.

This clone was seen a few times. The genes are TRBV11-1 and TRBJ1-1, with 7 bases that match TRBD1. V was pared by 4 bases and J by 2 bases, with 10 bases of the junction left unmatched. Germline V CDR1 and CDR2: SGHAT, FQDESV (reference sequence). The length of the CDR3 is 16 residues. CDR3 region: CASSSWTGVGNTEAFF. CDR3 DNA sequence: TGTGCCAGCAGCTCATGGACAGGAGTGGGAAACACTGAAGCTTTCTTT.

This sequence joins TRBV7-9 and TRBJ2-5; D is undetermined. Germline CDR1 is SEHNR and CDR2 is FQNEAQ (reference sequence). Trimming removed 5 bases from V and 5 bases from J, with 12 bases in between. This CDR3 spans 13 amino acids. The CDR3, as DNA: TGTGCCAGCAGCAGCCTGTACTCGGAGACCCAGTACTTC. Amino acid sequence: CASSSLYSETQYF.

A few counts support this clone. This chain uses TRBV7-8 with TRBJ2-5; TRBD2 agrees at 9 bases. CDR3 length: 13 amino acids. CDR1 is SGHVS, CDR2 FQNEAQ, per germline. After removal of 8 bases from V and 0 bases from J, the junction contained 1 base not matched to a gene. The CDR3 DNA reads TGTGCCAGCCGCGGGGGGGACCAAGAGACCCAGTACTTC. This translates into CASRGGDQETQYF.

The gene calls are TRBV6-5 and TRBJ1-1, with D uncertain. CDR1 is MNHEY, CDR2 SVGAGI, per germline. Trimming left V 4 bases short and J 0 bases short, with 9 bases between. The CDR3 sequence is 14 residues long. The CDR3: CASSFYGMNTEAFF. The CDR3 DNA reads as TGTGCCAGCAGTTTCTACGGGATGAACACTGAAGCTTTCTTT.

This chain connects TRBV6-5 to TRBJ1-1; no clear D gene. This CDR3 comprises 13 residues. Trimming left V 6 bases short and J 4 bases short, with 12 bases between. Germline V CDR1 and CDR2: MNHEY, SVGAGI. This chain's CDR3 is CASRAQISTEAFF. In DNA form, the CDR3 reads TGTGCCAGCAGGGCCCAGATAAGCACTGAAGCTTTCTTT.

The chain employs TRBV6-5 and TRBJ2-7; D possibly matches TRBD1 or TRBD2 (5 bases each). Trimming stripped 5 bases from V and 1 base from J, with 9 bases between. The CDR3 is 13 residues long. CDR1 and CDR2 (germline): MNHEY, SVGAGI. The CDR3 sequence is CASSQGPSYEQYF. The CDR3 nucleotides are TGTGCCAGCAGTCAGGGACCATCCTACGAGCAGTACTTC.

The V call is TRBV2, the J call TRBJ2-7; D is perhaps TRBD1 (6 bases). V lost 7 bases and J lost 0, with 13 bases in between. Germline V gene lookup returns CDR1 SNHLY and CDR2 FYNNEI. CDR3 length: 14 residues. The CDR3 sequence: CASTPGHISYEQYF. CDR3 nucleotides: TGTGCCAGCACTCCGGGACATATCTCCTACGAGCAGTACTTC.

This clone was observed once. This CDR3 is CASSLGASGYEQYF. For the CDR3, the DNA is TGTGCCAGCAGTTTAGGGGCTAGCGGCTACGAGCAGTACTTC. This sequence joins TRBV27 and TRBJ2-7, with 7 positions matching TRBD2. The CDR3 has 14 amino acids. Unmatched junction bases numbered 4, after V lost 2 bases and J lost 3 bases. The V gene's germline CDR1 is MNHEY and CDR2 SMNVEV (reference sequence).

The DNA for the CDR3 is TGTGCCAGCAGTCCCCGGGACACCCTCTATGGCTACACCTTC. This codes for CASSPRDTLYGYTF. This chain joins TRBV6-5 and TRBJ1-2, with D possibly being TRBD1 (6 bases). V shed 5 bases and J shed 4 bases, with 14 bases lying between them. From germline, CDR1 is MNHEY and CDR2 SVGAGI. The CDR3 is 14 amino acids.

This clone was seen only a few times. The rearrangement uses TRBV10-3 and TRBJ1-2, with D perhaps matching TRBD1 (6 bases). The germline CDR1 and CDR2 sequences are ENHRY and SYGVKD. The CDR3 contains 13 residues. The ends were cut back, 3 bases at V and 3 bases at J, with 8 bases in the middle. Written as DNA, the CDR3 is TGTGCCATCAGTGACTACAGGGACTATGGCTACACCTTC. Its translation: CAISDYRDYGYTF.

This chain joins TRBV28 and TRBJ2-7; TRBD1 aligns across 7 bases. CDR3 length: 13 residues. Germline values: CDR1 MDHEN, CDR2 SYDVKM. J gave up 6 bases and V 2 bases, and 4 bases lay outside the gene matches. The CDR3: CASSLTGVGEQYF. In nucleotides, the CDR3 is TGTGCCAGCAGTTTAACAGGGGTAGGCGAGCAGTACTTC.

This clone has a handful of counts. CDR3: CASSGGQAATNEKLFF. For the CDR3, the DNA is TGTGCCAGCAGTGGAGGACAGGCCGCAACTAATGAAAAACTGTTTTTT. The chain employs TRBV28 and TRBJ1-4; 7 bases align to TRBD1. Germline V lookup: CDR1 MDHEN, CDR2 SYDVKM. Germline trimming cut 5 bases from V and 0 bases from J; bases unmatched to any gene: 6. The CDR3 length is 16 residues. The whole variable domain, filled in from reference TRBV28 and TRBJ1-4, reads DVKVTQSSRYLVKRTGEKVFLECVQDMDHENMFWYRQDPGLGLRLIYFSYDVKMKEKGDIPEGYSVSREKKERFSLILESASTNQTSMYLCASSGGQAATNEKLFFGSGTQLSVL.

This clone was observed a single time. The genes are TRBV5-1 and TRBJ2-1; the D gene is possibly TRBD2 (7 bases). V lost 4 bases and J 12 bases, leaving 26 bases between the germline ends. The CDR3 sequence is 16 residues long. Germline V gene lookup returns CDR1 SGHRS and CDR2 YFSETQ. This CDR3 reads CASSPAWGGGDNLQFF. In nucleotides, the CDR3 is TGCGCCAGCAGCCCGGCCTGGGGAGGGGGGGATAATTTGCAGTTCTTC.

J is TRBJ1-1 and V is TRBV18; D ambiguous. V lost 0 bases and J 0 bases, leaving 11 bases between the germline ends. This CDR3 contains 16 residues. Looked up from germline, CDR1 is KGHSH and CDR2 is LQKENI. CDR3 bases: TGTGCCAGCTCACCACCCGGGGTGCGACTGAACACTGAAGCTTTCTTT. Translation: CASSPPGVRLNTEAFF.

The chain carries TRBV11-2 and TRBJ2-5, with 9 positions matching TRBD1. Germline CDR1 is SGHAT and CDR2 is FQNNGV. The V gene end was trimmed by 5 bases and the J gene end by 3 bases; junction bases not matched to a gene: 7. The length of the CDR3 is 15 residues. CDR3 coding DNA: TGTGCCAGCAGCCCCACTACAGGGGGCGAAGAGACCCAGTACTTC. It translates to CASSPTTGGEETQYF.

V usage is TRBV5-1 and J usage is TRBJ1-2, with 10 positions matching TRBD1. Per the germline V gene, CDR1 is SGHRS and CDR2 is YFSETQ. The length of the CDR3 is 17 residues. V was pared by 0 bases and J by 4 bases, with 9 bases of the junction left unmatched. The CDR3, as DNA: TGCGCCAGCAGCTTGGATCGACAGGGGGCGTCGCCCTATGGCTACACCTTC. This gives the protein CASSLDRQGASPYGYTF.

The chain combines TRBV18 with TRBJ1-2; TRBD1 might be the D (5 bases). The CDR3 has 14 amino acids. The germline gives CDR1 KGHSH, CDR2 LQKENI. V was pared by 3 bases and J by 6 bases, with 14 bases between. The chain's CDR3 is CASSPTVGTDGYTF. The CDR3 DNA follows: TGTGCCAGCTCACCGACAGTGGGAACGGATGGCTACACCTTC.

The chain recombines TRBV5-1 with TRBJ1-6, with D unresolved. V was cut by 5 bases and J by 0 bases, with 15 bases left in between. Germline CDR1 SGHRS, CDR2 YFSETQ. The CDR3 is 17 amino acids. CDR3 in DNA: TGCGCCAGCAGGGCAGGACGTTCGAGCTCCTATAATTCACCCCTCCACTTT. It encodes CASRAGRSSSYNSPLHF.

CDR3 coding DNA: TGTGCCAGCAGTTTACGGGCGGGTGAGCAGTTCTTC. Translated: CASSLRAGEQFF. V usage is TRBV27 and J usage is TRBJ2-1, with D tentatively TRBD2 (5 bases). Trimming removed 2 bases from V and 9 bases from J, with 8 bases in between. This CDR3 spans 12 amino acids. Germline CDR1 and CDR2: MNHEY and SMNVEV (reference sequence).

Only a few counts were recorded for this clone. CDR3 DNA sequence: TGTGCCAGCGGTAACAGGGGCCCTAATCAGCCCCAGCATTTT. The encoded protein is CASGNRGPNQPQHF. V is TRBV6-1 and J is TRBJ1-5; 7 bases agree with TRBD1. V dropped 8 bases and J dropped 4; count of bases not matched to a gene: 8. The germline CDR1 and CDR2 sequences are MNHNS and SASEGT. This CDR3 is 14 amino acids long.

V and J are TRBV29-1 and TRBJ1-1, with no clear D. The CDR3 consists of 13 residues. Per the germline V gene, CDR1 is SQVTM and CDR2 is ANQGSEA. V was cut by 5 bases and J by 0 bases, with 10 bases left in between. The CDR3 sequence is CSVSWGMNTEAFF. CDR3 in DNA: TGCAGCGTTTCTTGGGGTATGAACACTGAAGCTTTCTTT.

The chain combines TRBV4-1 with TRBJ1-2; D is possibly TRBD1 (5 bases). Germline CDR1 reads MGHRA; CDR2 reads YSYEKL. This CDR3 contains 14 residues. V was cut by 1 base and J by 2 bases, with 8 bases left in between. The chain's CDR3 is CASSQGGGNYGYTF. CDR3 nucleotides: TGCGCCAGCAGCCAAGGGGGGGGGAACTATGGCTACACCTTC.